One TCR beta chain is described in this entry. Its specificity is not known. These data are taken from a study of T cells after posttransplantation cyclophosphamide. Overall study findings and caveats: Tissue-infiltrating T cells from skin or gut overlapped little with blood T cells. After PTCy, TRB diversity resembled that of CNI/methotrexate controls. Donor-recipient repertoire similarity was low at 1-2 months, rising over year one.

Clones were read by immunoSEQ multiplex PCR, and TCRdb kept only the in-frame ones, dropping some. The data show some 9,000 clones, over 65% seen once. Treatment was busulfan-fludarabine conditioning, a marrow graft, and cyclophosphamide on days +3 and +4. The receptor was derived from a female patient between 40 and 55 years old who received an allogeneic stem cell transplant from an unrelated donor, was CMV-positive, and had no GVHD. The T cells may partly be graft donor cells. Source: PBMCs, taken after allogeneic stem cell transplant with posttransplant cyclophosphamide.

The CDR3 DNA is TGTGCCAGCTCACCCTCCCCGGGACTCACAGATACGCAGTATTTT. This codes for CASSPSPGLTDTQYF. V gene TRBV18 combines with J gene TRBJ2-3, with D possibly being TRBD2 (6 bases). V was cut by 3 bases and J by 2 bases, with 12 bases left in between. Germline CDR1 and CDR2: KGHSH and LQKENI. The CDR3 is 15 amino acids.